This entry concerns a single TCR beta chain. What it binds is unknown. The data were obtained in a study of shared clonotypes between healthy human individuals. In the naive CD8 group, cells lacked CD45RO and were positively selected for CCR7, so terminally differentiated effector memory CD45RA+ cells were left out. The genomic DNA of each subset was split evenly across several immunoSEQ plates. Repertoires were generated with immunoSEQ multiplex PCR, while TCRdb's copy carries only in-frame clones and drops some. The sample includes millions of clones, 85% to 95% of them seen just once. The germline gives CDR1 LGHNA, CDR2 YSLEER. The CDR3 runs 17 residues. V was clipped by 1 base and J by 5 bases; unmatched bases: 13. Overall study findings and caveats: Larger estimated richness was generally seen in naive subsets than in memory subsets. The authors expected sequencing depth to affect clonotype sharing among donors.

This TCR derives from a man younger than 30 in good health. Sequencing was done on a sample of naive CD8+ T cells sorted from blood. The chain combines TRBV4-3 with TRBJ2-7; 8 bases match TRBD2. The CDR3 DNA follows: TGCGCCAGCAGCCAAGCCGGGGGGGAGGGTTTGGGCAACGAGCAGTACTTC. Protein product: CASSQAGGEGLGNEQYF.